Below are 20 T cell receptor beta chains sequenced from a single sample in a study of blood T cell repertoires in COVID-19 (TCRdb year 2020). Libraries came from the immunoSEQ multiplex PCR assay. This is the immuneACCESS table as TCRdb keeps it, with only in-frame sequences that have V and J called. A part of the clones is gone; compared with another copy, unresolved V genes explain less than half, and the rest is unexplained. Across this sample there are around 60,000 clones, with roughly 79% seen only once. Of the sample, 32% falls within the top ten clones. The sample was peripheral blood. These receptors were obtained from a human donor in a cohort sampled during active COVID-19.

CDR3 in amino acids: CASSLAFGGRTGELFF. Here the CDR3 DNA reads TGTGCCAGCAGCTTGGCCTTCGGGGGGCGTACCGGGGAGCTGTTTTTT. The rearrangement joins TRBV5-5 to TRBJ2-2; weak D call: TRBD2 (7 bases). The CDR3 is 16 residues long. Germline V lookup: CDR1 SGHKS, CDR2 YYEKEE (reference sequence). V gave up 0 bases and J gave up 5 bases, with 14 bases separating them.

This sequence joins TRBV4-1 and TRBJ1-5, with 7 bases that match TRBD1. CDR1 is MGHRA, CDR2 YSYEKL, per germline. Trimming cost V 1 base and J 7 bases; bases outside gene matches: 7. The CDR3 is 15 residues long. The CDR3 region is CASSQGLQGRQPQHF. The DNA of the CDR3 is TGCGCCAGCAGCCAAGGTTTACAGGGGAGGCAGCCCCAGCATTTT.

This chain connects TRBV6-5 to TRBJ1-1, with D uncertain. The CDR3 runs to 11 residues. Germline-derived CDR1 and CDR2 are MNHEY and SVGAGI. V gave up 7 bases and J gave up 5 bases, with 8 bases separating them. CDR3 nucleotides: TGTGCCAGCACCGACGGGACTGAAGCTTTCTTT. It codes for CASTDGTEAFF.

This clone appeared a few times. The J gene is TRBJ1-5, the V gene TRBV2, with D unresolved. The CDR3 covers 14 residues. The V gene lost 4 bases and the J gene lost 2 bases, with 9 bases spanning the gap. Germline V gene data show CDR1 as SNHLY and CDR2 as FYNNEI. CDR3 sequence reads: CASSAEGGNQPQHF. The DNA for the CDR3 is TGTGCCAGCAGTGCGGAAGGAGGCAATCAGCCCCAGCATTTT.

This clone has just one count. The V call is TRBV7-6, the J call TRBJ2-2; D is undetermined. V lost 1 base and J lost 0, with 9 bases in between. The CDR3 is 16 amino acids. CDR1 SGHVS and CDR2 FNYEAQ come from the germline V gene. The CDR3: CASSLGGLANTGELFF. The DNA of the CDR3 is TGTGCCAGCAGCTTAGGAGGTCTAGCGAACACCGGGGAGCTGTTTTTT.

This clone was detected once. The V and J genes are TRBV7-6 and TRBJ2-1, with 11 bases identical to TRBD2. Germline V gene data show CDR1 as SGHVS and CDR2 as FNYEAQ. This CDR3 is 16 amino acids long. The trim removed 2 bases at V and 10 bases at J, leaving 10 bases unmatched. This CDR3 is CASSLPRTSGRVEQFF. DNA of the CDR3: TGTGCCAGCAGCTTACCCCGGACTAGCGGGCGCGTGGAGCAGTTCTTC.

V usage is TRBV7-3 and J usage is TRBJ1-3, with a tentative D call TRBD1 (6 bases). This CDR3 is built from 16 residues. Germline V gene data show CDR1 as SGHTA and CDR2 as FQGTGA. Between the trimmed V and J ends, which lost 4 bases and 2 bases, there was a span of 15 bases. The CDR3 nucleotides read TGTGCCAGCAGCTCCACAGGGATAACCGCTGGAAACACCATATATTTT. Translated, it gives CASSSTGITAGNTIYF.

V usage is TRBV5-1 and J usage is TRBJ2-1; no clear D gene. The CDR3 sequence is 12 residues long. Germline CDR1 and CDR2: SGHRS and YFSETQ. Trimming cost V 0 bases and J 8 bases, with 6 bases left between them. The CDR3 loop is CASSLDFDEQFF. Written as DNA, the CDR3 is TGCGCCAGCAGCTTGGACTTTGATGAGCAGTTCTTC. Filled out from reference TRBV5-1 and TRBJ2-1, the complete variable domain reads KAGVTQTPRYLIKTRGQQVTLSCSPISGHRSVSWYQQTPGQGLQFLFEYFSETQRNKGNFPGRFSGRQFSNSRSEMNVSTLELGDSALYLCASSLDFDEQFFGPGTRLTVL.

This clone was seen only a few times. This chain connects TRBV9 to TRBJ2-2, with TRBD1 as a possible D gene (6 bases). This CDR3 is 16 amino acids long. The V gene lost 0 bases and the J gene lost 2 bases, with 11 bases spanning the gap. The V gene's germline CDR1 is SGDLS and CDR2 YYNGEE. The CDR3, as DNA: TGTGCCAGCAGCGTAGGACAGGACGAAAACACCGGGGAGCTGTTTTTT. It specifies CASSVGQDENTGELFF. The full variable domain, its missing parts supplied by reference TRBV9 and TRBJ2-2, is DSGVTQTPKHLITATGQRVTLRCSPRSGDLSVYWYQQSLDQGLQFLIQYYNGEERAKGNILERFSAQQFPDLHSELNLSSLELGDSALYFCASSVGQDENTGELFFGEGSRLTVL.

This clone is a singleton in its sample. This chain uses TRBV6-5 with TRBJ1-2, with D unclear. Germline-derived CDR1 and CDR2 are MNHEY and SVGAGI. The ends were cut back, 5 bases at V and 6 bases at J, with 16 bases in the middle. The CDR3 totals 14 residues. The CDR3 DNA follows: TGTGCCAGCAGTCGGGGAGGGTTTGAGAATGGCTACACCTTC. Encoded protein: CASSRGGFENGYTF.

The chain recombines TRBV24-1 with TRBJ2-1, with 7 bases identical to TRBD1. CDR3 length: 16 residues. V shed 3 bases and J 6 bases; nucleotides not matched to a gene: 10. Looked up from germline, CDR1 is KGHDR and CDR2 is SFDVKD. CDR3 sequence: CATSDADRTGFNEQFF. CDR3 bases: TGTGCCACCAGTGATGCCGACAGGACAGGTTTCAATGAGCAGTTCTTC.

This clone was seen at least ten times. The V gene is TRBV4-1, the J gene TRBJ2-1; a possible D gene is TRBD2 (6 bases). V was trimmed by 0 bases and J by 8 bases, leaving 32 bases between them. The CDR3 contains 21 residues. Germline V gene lookup returns CDR1 MGHRA and CDR2 YSYEKL. The CDR3 sequence is CASSQEAGTDGYRFLGDEQFF. CDR3 in DNA: TGCGCCAGCAGCCAAGAGGCGGGGACTGACGGCTACCGATTTTTGGGGGATGAGCAGTTCTTC.

The V call is TRBV27, the J call TRBJ2-5, with a possible D match to TRBD2 (7 bases). Germline V gives CDR1 MNHEY, CDR2 SMNVEV (reference sequence). The CDR3 length is 15 residues. V was clipped by 4 bases and J by 5 bases, with 17 bases between them. The CDR3 sequence is CASSYKGGGPETQYF. CDR3 DNA sequence: TGTGCCAGCAGTTATAAAGGGGGGGGCCCCGAGACCCAGTACTTC.

The V and J genes are TRBV2 and TRBJ1-6, with 11 positions matching TRBD1. Germline CDR1 SNHLY, CDR2 FYNNEI. The length of the CDR3 is 14 residues. V dropped 4 bases and J dropped 7; count of bases not matched to a gene: 0. The CDR3 DNA follows: TGTGCCAGCAGTGGGGACAGGGGGAATTCACCCCTCCACTTT. Protein: CASSGDRGNSPLHF.

The chain couples TRBV6-6 to TRBJ2-3; 11 bases align to TRBD2. Trimming took 5 bases from V and 4 from J; bases not matched to a gene: 8. The CDR3 sequence is 16 residues long. Germline CDR1 reads MNHNY; CDR2 reads SVGAGI (reference sequence). Here the CDR3 DNA reads TGTGCCAGCAGTCGATCTCATAGCGGGAGGGCAGATACGCAGTATTTT. Translated, it gives CASSRSHSGRADTQYF.

This chain joins TRBV28 and TRBJ2-1; 10 nucleotides match TRBD2. Germline V CDR1 and CDR2: MDHEN, SYDVKM. The CDR3 has 15 residues. J gave up 7 bases and V 7 bases, and 10 bases lay outside the gene matches. The CDR3, as DNA: TGTGCCAGCAAAACACTAGCGGGATTAGGAAATGAGCAGTTCTTC. Its protein is CASKTLAGLGNEQFF.

The V and J genes are TRBV4-2 and TRBJ1-2; 9 nucleotides agree with TRBD1. Trimming at V came to 0 bases and at J to 7 bases, leaving 15 bases not matched to a gene. Germline V lookup: CDR1 LGHNA, CDR2 YNFKEQ. The CDR3 contains 18 residues. This CDR3 reads CASSQEVNRGRGVGGYTF. CDR3 nucleotides: TGTGCCAGCAGCCAAGAAGTGAACAGGGGGCGCGGGGTCGGTGGCTACACCTTC.

There are many counts of this clone. The sample contains more than one DNA sequence encoding this CDR3. The CDR3 DNA reads as TGCGCCAGCAGCTCAGGGGGATCCGGGGAGCTGTTTTTT. Protein product: CASSSGGSGELFF. The J gene is TRBJ2-2, the V gene TRBV5-1; 7 bases match TRBD1. The CDR3 runs to 13 residues. Germline loops: CDR1 SGHRS, CDR2 YFSETQ. The ends lost 3 bases at V and 6 bases at J; junction bases unmatched: 2.

The chain joins TRBV7-2 to TRBJ2-3; 7 positions agree with TRBD2. The germline CDR1 and CDR2 sequences are SGHTA and FQGNSA. The CDR3 is made up of 15 amino acids. Germline trimming cut 1 base from V and 6 bases from J; bases unmatched to any gene: 7. For the CDR3, the DNA is TGTGCCAGCAGCTTAGAGGCGAGCGGGGCGGATACGCAGTATTTT. Its translation is CASSLEASGADTQYF. Combining the CDR3 with reference TRBV7-2 and TRBJ2-3 gives the whole variable domain GAGVSQSPSNKVTEKGKDVELRCDPISGHTALYWYRQSLGQGLEFLIYFQGNSAPDKSGLPSDRFSAERTGGSVSTLTIQRTQQEDSAVYLCASSLEASGADTQYFGPGTRLTVL.

The chain recombines TRBV7-6 with TRBJ2-7, with D tentatively TRBD1 (6 bases). The CDR3 contains 16 residues. From germline, CDR1 is SGHVS and CDR2 FNYEAQ. Deletions cut 0 bases from V and 5 bases from J, with 17 bases between. CDR3: CASSLAPQGPMNEQYF. The CDR3 DNA sequence: TGTGCCAGCAGCTTAGCGCCTCAGGGGCCCATGAACGAGCAGTACTTC.